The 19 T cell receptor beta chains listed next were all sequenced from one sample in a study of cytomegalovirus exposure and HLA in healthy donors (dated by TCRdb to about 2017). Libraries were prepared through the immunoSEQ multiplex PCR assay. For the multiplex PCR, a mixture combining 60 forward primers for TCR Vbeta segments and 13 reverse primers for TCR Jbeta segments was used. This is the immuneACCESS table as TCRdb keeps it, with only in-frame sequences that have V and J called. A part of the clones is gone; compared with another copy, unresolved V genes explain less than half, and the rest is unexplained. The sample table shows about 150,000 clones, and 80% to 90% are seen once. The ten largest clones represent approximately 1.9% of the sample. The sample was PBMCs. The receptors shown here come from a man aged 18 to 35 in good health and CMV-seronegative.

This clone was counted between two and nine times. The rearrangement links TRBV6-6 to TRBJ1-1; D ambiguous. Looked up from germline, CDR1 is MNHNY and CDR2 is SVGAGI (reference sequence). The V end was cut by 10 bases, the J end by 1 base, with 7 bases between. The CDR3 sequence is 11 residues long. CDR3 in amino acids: CATERNTEAFF. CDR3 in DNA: TGTGCCACCGAGAGGAACACTGAAGCTTTCTTT.

The CDR3: CAISRDRGFGEAFF. CDR3 DNA sequence: TGTGCCATCAGCAGGGACAGGGGGTTTGGTGAAGCTTTCTTT. The chain carries TRBV10-3 and TRBJ1-1; 11 bases map to TRBD1. J was trimmed by 7 bases and V by 6 bases; bases with no gene match: 7. CDR1 is ENHRY, CDR2 SYGVKD, per germline. This CDR3 is 14 amino acids long.

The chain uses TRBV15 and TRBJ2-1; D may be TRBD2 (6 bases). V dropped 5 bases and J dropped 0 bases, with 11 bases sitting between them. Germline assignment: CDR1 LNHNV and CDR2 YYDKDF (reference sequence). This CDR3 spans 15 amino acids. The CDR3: CATSGLTLSYNEQFF. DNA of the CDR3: TGTGCCACCAGCGGACTAACCCTCTCCTACAATGAGCAGTTCTTC.

The DNA of the CDR3 is TGTGCCAGCAGCTCCGGGACTAGCGGGACCGGGGAGCTGTTTTTT. It yields the protein CASSSGTSGTGELFF. The V and J genes are TRBV7-2 and TRBJ2-2, with 12 bases that match TRBD2. Germline lookup yields CDR1 SGHTA and CDR2 FQGNSA. The CDR3 is 15 residues long. J was trimmed by 5 bases and V by 4 bases; bases with no gene match: 2. Variable domain in full (rest from reference TRBV7-2 and TRBJ2-2): GAGVSQSPSNKVTEKGKDVELRCDPISGHTALYWYRQSLGQGLEFLIYFQGNSAPDKSGLPSDRFSAERTGGSVSTLTIQRTQQEDSAVYLCASSSGTSGTGELFFGEGSRLTVL.

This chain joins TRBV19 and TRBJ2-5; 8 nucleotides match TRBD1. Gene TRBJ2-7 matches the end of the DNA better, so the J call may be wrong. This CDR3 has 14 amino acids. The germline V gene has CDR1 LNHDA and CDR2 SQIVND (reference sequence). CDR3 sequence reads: CASSLRGPTYEQYF. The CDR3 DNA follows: TGTGCCAGTAGTCTCAGGGGGCCCACCTACGAGCAGTACTTC.

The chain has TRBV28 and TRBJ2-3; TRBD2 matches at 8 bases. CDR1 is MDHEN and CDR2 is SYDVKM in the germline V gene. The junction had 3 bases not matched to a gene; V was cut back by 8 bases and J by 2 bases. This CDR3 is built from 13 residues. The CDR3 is CASREGTTDTQYF. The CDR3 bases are TGTGCCAGCCGGGAGGGGACCACAGATACGCAGTATTTT.

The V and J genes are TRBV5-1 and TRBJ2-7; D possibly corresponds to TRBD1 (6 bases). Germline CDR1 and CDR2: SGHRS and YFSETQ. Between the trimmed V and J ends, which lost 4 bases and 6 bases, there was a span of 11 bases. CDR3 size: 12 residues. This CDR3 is CASSRDTFEQYF. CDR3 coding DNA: TGCGCCAGCAGCCGGGACACCTTCGAGCAGTACTTC.

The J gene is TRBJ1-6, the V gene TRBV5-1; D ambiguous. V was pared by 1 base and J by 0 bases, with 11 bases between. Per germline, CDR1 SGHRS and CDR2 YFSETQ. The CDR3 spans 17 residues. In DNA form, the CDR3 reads TGCGCCAGCAGCTTGCTACGTCCGAGCTCCTATAATTCACCCCTCCACTTT. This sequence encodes CASSLLRPSSYNSPLHF.

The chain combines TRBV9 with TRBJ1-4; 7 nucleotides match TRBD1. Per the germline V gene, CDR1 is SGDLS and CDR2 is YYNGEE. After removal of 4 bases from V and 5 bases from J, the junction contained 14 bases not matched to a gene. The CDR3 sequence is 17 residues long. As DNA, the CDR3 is TGTGCCAGCAGCCCCACACTGGGGACAGAACTAAATGAAAAACTGTTTTTT. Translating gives CASSPTLGTELNEKLFF.

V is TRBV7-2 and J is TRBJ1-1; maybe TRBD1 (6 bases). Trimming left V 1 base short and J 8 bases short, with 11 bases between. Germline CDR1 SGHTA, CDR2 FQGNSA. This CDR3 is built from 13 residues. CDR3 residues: CASSLVGGREAFF. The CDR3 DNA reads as TGTGCCAGCAGCTTAGTGGGGGGGCGAGAAGCTTTCTTT.

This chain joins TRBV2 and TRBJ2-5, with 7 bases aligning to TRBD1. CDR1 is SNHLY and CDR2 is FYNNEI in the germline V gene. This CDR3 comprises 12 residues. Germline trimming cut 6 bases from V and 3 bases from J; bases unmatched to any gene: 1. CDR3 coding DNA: TGTGCCAGCAGCGGGACAGAAGAGACCCAGTACTTC. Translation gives CASSGTEETQYF.

The CDR3 here is CASRQGGVNTGELFF. In DNA, the CDR3 is TGTGCCAGCAGACAGGGGGGGGTGAACACCGGGGAGCTGTTTTTT. V gene TRBV27 combines with J gene TRBJ2-2; possibly TRBD1 for D (8 bases). CDR1 is MNHEY, CDR2 SMNVEV, per germline (reference sequence). The V and J ends lost 6 bases and 1 base respectively, with 12 bases between them. The CDR3 consists of 15 residues.

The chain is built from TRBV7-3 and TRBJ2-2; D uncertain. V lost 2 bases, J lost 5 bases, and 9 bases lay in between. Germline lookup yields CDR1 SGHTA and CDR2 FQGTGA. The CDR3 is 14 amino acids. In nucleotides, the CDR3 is TGTGCCAGCAGCTTATTCGCTAGGACCGGGGAGCTGTTTTTT. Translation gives CASSLFARTGELFF. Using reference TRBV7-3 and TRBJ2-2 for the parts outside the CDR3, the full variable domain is GAGVSQTPSNKVTEKGKYVELRCDPISGHTALYWYRQSLGQGPEFLIYFQGTGAADDSGLPNDRFFAVRPEGSVSTLKIQRTERGDSAVYLCASSLFARTGELFFGEGSRLTVL.

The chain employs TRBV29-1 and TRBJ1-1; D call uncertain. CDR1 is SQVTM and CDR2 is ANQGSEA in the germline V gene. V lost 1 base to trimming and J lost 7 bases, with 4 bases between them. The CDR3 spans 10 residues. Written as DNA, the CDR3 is TGCAGCGTTGAAGTCCATGAAGCTTTCTTT. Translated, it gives CSVEVHEAFF.

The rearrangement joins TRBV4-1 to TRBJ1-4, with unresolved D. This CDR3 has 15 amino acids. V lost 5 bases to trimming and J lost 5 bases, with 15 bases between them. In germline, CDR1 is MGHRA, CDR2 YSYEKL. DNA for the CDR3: TGCGCCAGCAGCTACGTCGGGGTAATCAATGAAAAACTGTTTTTT. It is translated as CASSYVGVINEKLFF.

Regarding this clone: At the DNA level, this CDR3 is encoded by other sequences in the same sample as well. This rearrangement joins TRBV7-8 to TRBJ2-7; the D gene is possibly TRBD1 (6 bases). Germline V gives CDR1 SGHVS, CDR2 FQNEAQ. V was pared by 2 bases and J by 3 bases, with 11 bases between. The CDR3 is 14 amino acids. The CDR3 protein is CASSLTGNVYEQYF. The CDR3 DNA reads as TGTGCCAGCAGCTTAACAGGGAACGTCTACGAGCAGTACTTC.

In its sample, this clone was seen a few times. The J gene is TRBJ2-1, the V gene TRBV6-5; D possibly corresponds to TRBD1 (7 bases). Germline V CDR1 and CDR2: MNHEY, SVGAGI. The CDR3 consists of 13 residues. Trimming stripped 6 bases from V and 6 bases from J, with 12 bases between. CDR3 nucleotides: TGTGCCAGCAGGGGGCAGGGGGGCAATGAGCAGTTCTTC. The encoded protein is CASRGQGGNEQFF.

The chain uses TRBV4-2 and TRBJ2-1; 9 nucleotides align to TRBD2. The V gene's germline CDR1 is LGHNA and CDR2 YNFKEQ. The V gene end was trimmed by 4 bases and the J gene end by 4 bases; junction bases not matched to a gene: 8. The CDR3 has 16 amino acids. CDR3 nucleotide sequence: TGTGCCAGCAGCCCTCCCCCTAGCGGGGAATACAATGAGCAGTTCTTC. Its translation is CASSPPPSGEYNEQFF.

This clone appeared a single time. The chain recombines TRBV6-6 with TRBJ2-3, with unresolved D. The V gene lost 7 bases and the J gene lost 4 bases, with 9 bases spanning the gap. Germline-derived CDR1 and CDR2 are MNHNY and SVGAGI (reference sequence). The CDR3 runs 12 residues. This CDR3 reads CASTPRADTQYF. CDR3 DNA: TGTGCCAGCACCCCCCGGGCAGATACGCAGTATTTT.